This record covers a single T cell receptor beta chain. This CDR3 region has 15 residues. CDR1 KGHSH and CDR2 LQKENI come from the germline V gene. V shed 2 bases and J shed 7 bases, with 15 bases lying between them. This specimen comes from a study of T cells after somatic rescue of genetic block. Sequencing used immunoSEQ multiplex PCR; TCRdb keeps in-frame clones, though not all of them. Among around 57,000 clones, 90% to 97% were seen once, and the ten largest hold around 0.083%. This sequence joins TRBV18 and TRBJ2-4; maybe TRBD2 (5 bases). The sequence was collected from a child younger than two. Sequencing input: peripheral blood mononuclear cells (PBMCs). The CDR3 region has the DNA TGTGCCAGCTCACCATTCTATGAGGGTTGGAACATTCAGTACTTC. As protein: CASSPFYEGWNIQYF.